This TCR beta chain was profiled in a study of CD8+CD57+ T cells in acquired aplastic anemia. For the study at large: The average for DNA from sorted CD4+ and CD8+ cells was 2.5 to 4 ug.

Patients who underwent sequencing had shown CD8+CD57+ cell expansion by flow cytometry. Template material for TCR beta VDJ and CDR3 profiling consisted of genomic DNA. TCRdb analysed the reads with MiXCR anew, one entry per CDR3 protein. The sample carries about 200,000 distinct CDR3 sequences, roughly 53% recorded once. The V end lost 6 bases, the J end lost 4 bases, and 15 bases lay between the germline ends. Germline V gives CDR1 DFQATT, CDR2 SNEGSKA (reference sequence). The CDR3 is 13 amino acids. Study-level findings and limits: Patients and controls shared approximately 28 CD8+ CDR3 sequences. Patients and controls were not found to differ significantly in CD8+ Simpson's diversity.

This clonotype was detected ten times or more. Its specificity is unknown. The sequence was obtained from a human donor with aplastic anemia. Source material: sorted CD4+, CD8+, or CD8+CD57+ T cells (not recorded which) from PBMCs. The V gene is TRBV20-1, the J gene TRBJ1-1; perhaps TRBD1 as D (5 bases). CDR3 sequence reads: CSALGPGATEAFF. The CDR3 nucleotides are TGCAGTGCGTTGGGCCCCGGGGCCACTGAAGCTTTCTTT.